This record covers a single T cell receptor (beta chain). Its binding antigen is unknown. The record has no base qualities; no much larger clone is one base away. The data were taken from a study of cytomegalovirus exposure and HLA in healthy donors (dated 2017 in TCRdb). Regarding the study in general: According to an earlier analysis of 587 of the donors, about 179 million T cells yielded some 110 million unique TCR beta sequences and about 300 Gb of sequence data. An early release that covered more than 550 HLA-typed donors contained 300 to 350 gigabases of sequencing data and 65 million to 100 million unique TCR sequences. Of the roughly 400 genotyped donors, approximately 83% fell in the genetic ancestry cluster associated with self-reported Caucasian donors. The study was designed to test whether signatures of past pathogen exposure could be identified by cataloging public T cell receptors. The T cell repertoires of roughly 660 subjects were profiled by immunosequencing and related to cytomegalovirus serostatus. Besides the first cohort of 666 subjects, a separate validation cohort made up of over 95 different subjects was used. To predict cytomegalovirus infection status, the study combined high-throughput TCR immunosequencing, statistical association of individual TCRs with disease status, and machine learning. A later analysis re-examined previously published TCR beta repertoires from around 670 donors and added high-resolution HLA genotyping to investigate patterns of TCR occurrence. The later analysis used no new phenotypic data to find candidate immune exposures, relying instead on TCR beta sequences and their occurrence across donors. An earlier analysis of 587 of the donors applied high-throughput TCR beta sequencing to assess whether each TCR beta V gene segment acted as functional or pseudogenic. Donor age, sex, ethnicity and CMV serostatus were collected together with the repertoire data. A later genetic analysis took genome-wide SNP genotypes for about 60% of the roughly 670 donors and used that subset as a discovery cohort. All discovery cohort repertoires had been generated on a single sequencing platform. Both class I and class II loci were covered by HLA typing, at four-digit resolution. Typing coverage varied by locus: about 620-640 donors for A, B, C, DRB1 and DQB1; 522 for DQA1; more than 600 for DPA1; 450 to 480 for DPB1. Four or five DR-DQ haplotypes were handled as single units for association and clustering because linkage in the cohort was strong. On average, roughly 240,000 unique TCR beta nucleotide sequences were sequenced per donor among 398 genotyped donors of the cohort, with roughly 20% of those sequences being non-productive.

General findings and caveats noted by the study authors: Several of the top co-occurrence clusters appeared to be linked to parvovirus B19, influenza, CMV and Epstein-Barr virus, according to a later analysis. According to a later genetic analysis, donors in an Asian-associated ancestry cluster had fewer N-insertions in productive TCRs than the roughly 670-donor mean. A group of highly shared sequence variants was considered likely to be a technical artifact of the sequencing pipeline. A later genetic analysis associated a missense DCLRE1C variant with V-gene and J-gene trimming of TCR beta chains, and an independent cohort replicated the association. In a later analysis, the rate of TCR association differed among HLA loci, with DRB1 alleles having the most associated TCRs and HLA-C alleles having the fewest. In an earlier analysis of 450 to 750 of the donors, most TCR beta V segments appeared in productive rearrangements about 87% or about 30% of the time, broadly matching IMGT annotations. Because HLA typing was unavailable for some donors at each locus, only the typed subset was used in association tests. It was suggested by the authors that the approach could potentially be generalized to other disease states and immunological phenotypes. At a false discovery rate of 0.05, a later analysis linked under 20,000 TCR beta sequences to specific HLA alleles. In this cohort, only TCR beta chains were sequenced, and detectable features were limited by the absence of alpha or paired-chain data. A few of the identified cytomegalovirus-associated TCR beta chains were confirmed in vitro to be specific for cytomegalovirus antigens. Roughly uniform sequencing depth across donors was assumed in presence/absence analyses, although this assumption may not hold. In both the original and validation cohorts, the classifier was reported to diagnose cytomegalovirus status with high specificity and sensitivity. A further reported finding was that TCR beta sequences accurately predicted the HLA-A and HLA-B alleles for most subjects in the first cohort. According to a later analysis, most CMV-associated TCR beta chains appeared to be HLA-restricted, and the HLA associations seemed to be driven largely by CMV exposure. When HLA alleles, especially DR and DQ, strongly co-occurred, TCR associations were difficult to assign to individual alleles. The study listed 150 to 200 TCR beta chains as associated with cytomegalovirus. Because counts were too low, more than 15 rarely observed V segments, including chromosome 9 orphons, were left out of the earlier analysis of several hundred of the donors. Correlated functional status among segregating V segments might reflect linkage disequilibrium, but an unknown experimental factor could not be ruled out. The only immune exposure information available for the cohort was CMV serostatus. Across donors, most TCR sequences were observed very rarely, whereas some public TCRs were present in many individuals. Some IMGT-functional V segments, including TRBV6-2 and TRBV6-3, could not be told apart with the 87-base-pair reads, so those segments were excluded. In a later analysis, HLA-associated TCR beta chains showed more clonal expansion and lower generation probabilities than non-associated chains that were equally common.

Receptors were amplified or captured by the immunoSEQ multiplex PCR assay. For the multiplex PCR, a mixture combining 60 forward primers for TCR Vbeta segments and 13 reverse primers for TCR Jbeta segments was used. Amplification of the CDR3 region of rearranged TCR beta genes was performed with a multiplex PCR assay on genomic DNA. The amplified TCR beta libraries were sequenced on the Illumina HiSeq System as 87-base-pair reads. The authors processed their data as follows. In a later analysis, tens of millions of unique TCR beta chains were counted across the 666 repertoires, and some 10 million of these chains were shared by at least two donors. To remove PCR and sequencing errors, raw reads were error-corrected and collapsed into unique sequences using a nearest-neighbor algorithm that merged closely related sequences. CDR3 sequences were aligned to IMGT reference sequences to assign V, D and J gene segments. For a sequence to be retained, a match of at least six nucleotides to both a V gene segment and a J gene segment was required. Rearrangements were classified as productive when the CDR3 lacked stop codons and remained in frame with V and J, and all other rearrangements were classified as non-productive. CDR3 was defined by IMGT convention, running from the second conserved V-encoded cysteine to the conserved J-encoded phenylalanine. In an earlier analysis of 550 to 650 of the donors, sequences lacking an unambiguous match to a single V gene segment were excluded. An earlier analysis of a few hundred of the donors classified V segments as functional when productive rearrangements were above 56.7% and as segregating when the standard deviation between donors was above 5%. A statistical classification framework was developed to diagnose cytomegalovirus status using the catalog of TCR beta chain sequences. V and J gene assignment, in a later analysis, came from comparing TCR nucleotide sequences with IMGT/GENE-DB human TR gene sequences. A later analysis assigned CDR3 sequences and most-parsimonious VDJ recombination scenarios with the TCRdist pipeline. In a later analysis, every TCR beta chain was defined by the combination of its CDR3 amino acid sequence and its V-gene family, and reads without a unique V-gene family were dropped. As a way to deal with suspected cross-contamination and a sequencing artifact, a later analysis dropped hundreds of nucleotide sequences that were highly shared and had low generation probability. In a later analysis, a clonal expansion index was calculated for each public chain from normalized within-repertoire ranks of inferred template counts. A later analysis computed generation probabilities with a VDJ recombination model fitted to out-of-frame rearrangements, and checked the results against IGoR. In a later analysis, hypergeometric tests were used to score TCR-TCR, TCR-HLA and TCR-CMV co-occurrence, with a repertoire-size bias correction applied to TCR pairs. In a later analysis, false discovery rates were estimated by permuting HLA or CMV assignments 20 times. In a later analysis, co-occurring TCRs were grouped with DBSCAN, and TCRdist sequence similarity was added when clustering was performed within HLA-allele-positive subsets. Co-occurrence clustering excluded repertoires with fewer than 30,000 or more than 120,000 public chains, plus five with anomalous nucleotide sharing. TCRdb took this table from immuneACCESS and kept in-frame rearrangements with V and J called. Such tables lack part of the clones; where checked against another copy, unresolved V genes explain under half of the gap, and the rest is unexplained. The DNA gave D and trimming, while V, J and clone size come from that table. The sample table lists fewer than 250,000 clones, 60% to 80% of them with a count of one. The ten largest clonotypes hold approximately 1.8% of the sample.

In total, fewer than 750 healthy bone marrow donors made up the cohort. All cohort members were sampled while nominally healthy, although unrecorded immune exposures were likely present. The donor tested CMV seronegative, placing the donor among the 350 to 400 seronegative members of the cohort. A peripheral blood sample was collected from each donor, and TCR beta sequencing was performed on peripheral blood mononuclear cells. Genomic DNA extraction from the blood cell samples was performed with the Qiagen DNeasy Blood Extraction Kit. The CDR3 goes from the cysteine to the phenylalanine over 13 residues. The read is trimmed to its CDR3 DNA, 39 bases read in frame from base 1. CDR1 MNHNS and CDR2 SASEGT are derived from the germline V gene. Unmatched junction bases come to 3, with V trimmed by 7 bases and J by 2 bases.

The rearranged chain carries TRBV6-1 and TRBJ1-2; the junction holds 8 bases that match TRBD1. The sequence came from a male donor in good health and CMV-seronegative. Material: PBMCs. The sequenced DNA: TGTGCCAGCATCCCAGGGGGCAACTATGGCTACACCTTC. Its protein reads: CASIPGGNYGYTF.